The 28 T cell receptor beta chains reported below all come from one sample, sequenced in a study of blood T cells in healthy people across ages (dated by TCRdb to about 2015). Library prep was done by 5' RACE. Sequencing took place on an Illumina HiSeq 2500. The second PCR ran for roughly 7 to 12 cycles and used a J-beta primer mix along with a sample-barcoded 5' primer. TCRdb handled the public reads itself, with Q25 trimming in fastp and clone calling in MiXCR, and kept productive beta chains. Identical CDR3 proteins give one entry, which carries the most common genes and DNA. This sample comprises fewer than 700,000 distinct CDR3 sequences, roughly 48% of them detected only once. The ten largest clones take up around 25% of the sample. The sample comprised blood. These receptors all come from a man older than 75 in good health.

CDR3 in amino acids: CASRGAGTGEAFF. The DNA of the CDR3 is TGTGCCAGCAGAGGAGCCGGGACAGGAGAAGCTTTCTTT. The rearrangement joins TRBV6-1 to TRBJ1-1; 8 bases are a match to TRBD1. J gave up 8 bases and V 6 bases, and 8 bases lay outside the gene matches. This CDR3 contains 13 residues. Germline CDR1 reads MNHNS; CDR2 reads SASEGT.

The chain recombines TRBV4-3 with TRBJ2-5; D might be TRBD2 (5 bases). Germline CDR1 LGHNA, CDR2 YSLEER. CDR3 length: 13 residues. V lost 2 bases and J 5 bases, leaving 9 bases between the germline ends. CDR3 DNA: TGCGCCAGCAGCCAAAGAACGGGGGAGACCCAGTACTTC. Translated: CASSQRTGETQYF.

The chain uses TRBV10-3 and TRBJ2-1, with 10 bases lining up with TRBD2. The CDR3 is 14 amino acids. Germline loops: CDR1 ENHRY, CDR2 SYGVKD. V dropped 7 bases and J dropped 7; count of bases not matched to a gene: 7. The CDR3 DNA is TGTGCCATCAAGACGGGACTAGCGAGTAATGAGCAGTTCTTC. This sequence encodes CAIKTGLASNEQFF.

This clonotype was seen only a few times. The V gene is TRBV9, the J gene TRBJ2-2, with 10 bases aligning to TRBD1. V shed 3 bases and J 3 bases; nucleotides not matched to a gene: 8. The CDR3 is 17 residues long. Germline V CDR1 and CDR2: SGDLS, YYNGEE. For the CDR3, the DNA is TGTGCCAGCAGCGCACGACAGGGGGCCAGTTACACCGGGGAGCTGTTTTTT. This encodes CASSARQGASYTGELFF.

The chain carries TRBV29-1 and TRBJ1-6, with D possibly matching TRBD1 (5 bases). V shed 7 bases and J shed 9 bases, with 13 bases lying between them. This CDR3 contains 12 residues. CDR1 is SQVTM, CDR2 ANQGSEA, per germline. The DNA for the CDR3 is TGCAGCGCTTCTAACAGGAGTTCACCCCTCCACTTT. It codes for CSASNRSSPLHF.

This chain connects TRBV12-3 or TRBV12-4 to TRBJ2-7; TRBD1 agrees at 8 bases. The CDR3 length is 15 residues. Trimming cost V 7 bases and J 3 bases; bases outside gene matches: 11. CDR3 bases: TGTGCCAGCAACCTCCGGGACAGGCCTTACTACGAGCAGTACTTC. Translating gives CASNLRDRPYYEQYF.

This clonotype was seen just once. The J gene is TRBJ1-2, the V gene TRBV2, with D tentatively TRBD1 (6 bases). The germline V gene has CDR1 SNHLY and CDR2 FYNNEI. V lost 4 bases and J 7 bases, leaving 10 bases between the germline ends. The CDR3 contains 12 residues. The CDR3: CASSGDTGGYTF. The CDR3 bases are TGTGCCAGCAGTGGGGACACGGGTGGCTACACCTTC.

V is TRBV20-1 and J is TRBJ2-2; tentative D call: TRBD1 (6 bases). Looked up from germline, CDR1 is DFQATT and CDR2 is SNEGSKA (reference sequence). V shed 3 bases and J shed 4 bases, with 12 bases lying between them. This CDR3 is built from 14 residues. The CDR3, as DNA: TGCAGTGCTAGGACAGGAAGGTCCACCGGGGAGCTGTTTTTT. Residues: CSARTGRSTGELFF.

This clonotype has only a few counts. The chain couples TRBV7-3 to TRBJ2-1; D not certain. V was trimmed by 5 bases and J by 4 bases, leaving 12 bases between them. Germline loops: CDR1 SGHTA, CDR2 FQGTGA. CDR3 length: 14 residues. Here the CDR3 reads CASSPQPGYNEQFF. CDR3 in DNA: TGTGCCAGCAGCCCCCAACCCGGGTACAATGAGCAGTTCTTC. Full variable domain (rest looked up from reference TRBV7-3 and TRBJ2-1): GAGVSQTPSNKVTEKGKYVELRCDPISGHTALYWYRQSLGQGPEFLIYFQGTGAADDSGLPNDRFFAVRPEGSVSTLKIQRTERGDSAVYLCASSPQPGYNEQFFGPGTRLTVL.

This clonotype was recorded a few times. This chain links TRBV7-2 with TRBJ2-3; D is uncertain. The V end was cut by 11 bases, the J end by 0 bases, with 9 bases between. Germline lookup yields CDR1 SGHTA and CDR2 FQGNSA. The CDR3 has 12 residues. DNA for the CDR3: TGTGCCTCGACTTATAGCACAGATACGCAGTATTTT. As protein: CASTYSTDTQYF.

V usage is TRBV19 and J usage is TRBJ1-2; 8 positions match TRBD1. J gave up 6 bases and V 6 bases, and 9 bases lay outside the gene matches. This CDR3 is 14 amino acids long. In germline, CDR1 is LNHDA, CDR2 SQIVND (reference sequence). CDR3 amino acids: CASSALDRVNGYTF. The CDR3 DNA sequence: TGTGCCAGTAGCGCTCTGGACAGGGTAAATGGCTACACCTTC.

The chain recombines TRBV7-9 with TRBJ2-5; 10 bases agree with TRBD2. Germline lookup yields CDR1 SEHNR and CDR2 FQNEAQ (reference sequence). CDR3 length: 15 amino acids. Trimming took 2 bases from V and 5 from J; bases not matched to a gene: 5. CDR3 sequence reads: CASSLSGGAYETQYF. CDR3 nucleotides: TGTGCCAGCAGCTTAAGCGGGGGGGCCTATGAGACCCAGTACTTC.

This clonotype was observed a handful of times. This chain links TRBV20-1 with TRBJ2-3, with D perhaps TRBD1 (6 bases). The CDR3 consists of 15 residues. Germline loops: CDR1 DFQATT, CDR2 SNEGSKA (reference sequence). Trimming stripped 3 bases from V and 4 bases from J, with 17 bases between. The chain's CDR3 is CSASDTQDRADTQYF. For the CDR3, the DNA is TGCAGTGCTAGTGATACCCAGGACAGAGCAGATACGCAGTATTTT.

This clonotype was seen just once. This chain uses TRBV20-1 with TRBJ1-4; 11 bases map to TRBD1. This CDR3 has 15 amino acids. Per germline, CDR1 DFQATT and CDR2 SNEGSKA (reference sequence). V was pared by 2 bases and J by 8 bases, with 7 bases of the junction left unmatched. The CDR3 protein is CSARIGTGGWEKLFF. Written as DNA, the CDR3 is TGCAGTGCTAGAATCGGGACAGGGGGATGGGAAAAACTGTTTTTT.

The CDR3 spells CASSVEGGIGGYTF. The CDR3 nucleotides are TGTGCCAGCAGCGTAGAAGGGGGCATCGGTGGCTACACCTTC. The chain has TRBV7-9 and TRBJ1-2; 7 positions match TRBD1. J was trimmed by 7 bases and V by 5 bases; bases with no gene match: 10. The germline gives CDR1 SEHNR, CDR2 FQNEAQ (reference sequence). The CDR3 covers 14 residues.

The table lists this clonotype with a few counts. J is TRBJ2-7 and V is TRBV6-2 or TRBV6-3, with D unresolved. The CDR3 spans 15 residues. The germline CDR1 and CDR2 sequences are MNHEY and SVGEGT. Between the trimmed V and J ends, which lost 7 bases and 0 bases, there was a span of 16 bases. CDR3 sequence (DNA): TGTGCCAGCACCCTGAGCAGTCCCCCCTCCTACGAGCAGTACTTC. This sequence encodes CASTLSSPPSYEQYF.

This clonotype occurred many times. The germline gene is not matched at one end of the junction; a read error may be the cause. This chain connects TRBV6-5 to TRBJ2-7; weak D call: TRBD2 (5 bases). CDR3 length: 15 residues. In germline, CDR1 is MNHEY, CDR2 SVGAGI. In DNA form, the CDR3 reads TGTGCCAGCAGTGACTCCTCAATCGGGGTCTACGAGCAGTACTTC. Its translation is CASSDSSIGVYEQYF.

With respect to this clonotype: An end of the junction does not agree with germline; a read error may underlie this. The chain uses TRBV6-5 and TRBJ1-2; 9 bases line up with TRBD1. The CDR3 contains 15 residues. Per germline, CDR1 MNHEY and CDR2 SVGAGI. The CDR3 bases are TGTGCCAGCAGTTACTCGGGACAGGGTAACTATGGCTGCACCTTC. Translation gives CASSYSGQGNYGCTF.

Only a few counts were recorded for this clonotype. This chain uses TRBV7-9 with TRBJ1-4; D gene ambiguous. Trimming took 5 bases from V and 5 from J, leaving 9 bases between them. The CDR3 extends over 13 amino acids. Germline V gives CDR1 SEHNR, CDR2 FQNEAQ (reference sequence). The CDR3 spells CASSRAQNEKLFF. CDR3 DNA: TGTGCCAGCAGCCGAGCCCAGAATGAAAAACTGTTTTTT.

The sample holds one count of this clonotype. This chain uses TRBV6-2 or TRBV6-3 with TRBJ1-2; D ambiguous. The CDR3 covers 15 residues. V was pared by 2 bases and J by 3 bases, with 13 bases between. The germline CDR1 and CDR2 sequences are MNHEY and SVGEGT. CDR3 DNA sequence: TGTGCCAGCAGTTACGGAGGAGGCACCTACTATGGCTACACCTTC. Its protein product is CASSYGGGTYYGYTF.

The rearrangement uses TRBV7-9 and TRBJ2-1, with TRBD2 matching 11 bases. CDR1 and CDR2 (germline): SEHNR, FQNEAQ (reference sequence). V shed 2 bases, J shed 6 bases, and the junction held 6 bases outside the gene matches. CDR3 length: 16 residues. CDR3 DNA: TGTGCCAGCAGCTTATGGGTAGCGGGAGGGGCCAATGAGCAGTTCTTC. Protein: CASSLWVAGGANEQFF.

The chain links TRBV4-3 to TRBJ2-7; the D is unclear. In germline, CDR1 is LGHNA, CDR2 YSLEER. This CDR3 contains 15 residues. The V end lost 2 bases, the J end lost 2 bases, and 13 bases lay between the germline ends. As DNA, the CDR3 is TGCGCCAGCAGCCAATACGGCTTGACTGCCTACGAGCAGTACTTC. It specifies CASSQYGLTAYEQYF.

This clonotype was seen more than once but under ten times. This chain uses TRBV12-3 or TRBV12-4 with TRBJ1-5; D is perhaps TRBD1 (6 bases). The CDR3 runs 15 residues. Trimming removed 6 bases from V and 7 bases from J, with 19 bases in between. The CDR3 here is CASRAGTLAGQPQHF. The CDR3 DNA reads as TGTGCCAGCAGGGCCGGGACATTAGCGGGGCAGCCCCAGCATTTT.

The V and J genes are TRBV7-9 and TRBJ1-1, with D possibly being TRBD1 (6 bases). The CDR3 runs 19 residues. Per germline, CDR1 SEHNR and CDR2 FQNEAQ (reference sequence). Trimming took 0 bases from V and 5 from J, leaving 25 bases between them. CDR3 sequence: CASSLATGGGQVAGTEAFF. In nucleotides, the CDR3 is TGTGCCAGCAGCTTAGCGACGGGTGGGGGCCAGGTCGCGGGGACTGAAGCTTTCTTT.

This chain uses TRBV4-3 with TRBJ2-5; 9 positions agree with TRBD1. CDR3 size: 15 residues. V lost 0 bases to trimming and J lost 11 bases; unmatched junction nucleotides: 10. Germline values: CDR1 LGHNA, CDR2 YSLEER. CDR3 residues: CASSQDYRQGVRQYF. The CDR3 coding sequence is TGCGCCAGCAGCCAAGACTATCGACAGGGGGTGAGGCAGTACTTC.

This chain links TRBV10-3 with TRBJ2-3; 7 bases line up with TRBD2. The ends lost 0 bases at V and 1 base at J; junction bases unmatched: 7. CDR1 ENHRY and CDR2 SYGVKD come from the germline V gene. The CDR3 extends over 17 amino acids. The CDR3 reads CAISESGGRGGTDTQYF. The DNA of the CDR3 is TGTGCCATCAGTGAGTCGGGTGGTCGGGGGGGCACAGATACGCAGTATTTT.

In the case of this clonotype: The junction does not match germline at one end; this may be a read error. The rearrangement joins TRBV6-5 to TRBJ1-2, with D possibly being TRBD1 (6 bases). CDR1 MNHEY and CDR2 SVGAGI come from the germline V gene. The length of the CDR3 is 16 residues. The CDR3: CACSYSKTGGSYGYTF. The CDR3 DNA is TGCGCCTGCAGTTACTCGAAGACAGGAGGGAGTTATGGCTACACCTTC.

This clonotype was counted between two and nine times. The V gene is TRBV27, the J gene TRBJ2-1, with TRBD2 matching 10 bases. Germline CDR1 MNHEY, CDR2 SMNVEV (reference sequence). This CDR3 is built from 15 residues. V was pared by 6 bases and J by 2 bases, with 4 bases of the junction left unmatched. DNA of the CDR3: TGTGCCAGCAGGACACTAGCGGGGACCTACAATGAGCAGTTCTTC. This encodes CASRTLAGTYNEQFF.